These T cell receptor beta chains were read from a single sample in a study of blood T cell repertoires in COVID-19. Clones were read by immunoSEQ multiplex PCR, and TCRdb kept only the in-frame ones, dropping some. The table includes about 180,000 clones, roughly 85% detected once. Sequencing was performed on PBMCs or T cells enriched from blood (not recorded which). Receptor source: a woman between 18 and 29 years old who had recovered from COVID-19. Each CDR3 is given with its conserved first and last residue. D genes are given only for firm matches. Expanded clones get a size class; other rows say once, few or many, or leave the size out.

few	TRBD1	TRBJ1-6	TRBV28	TGTGCCAGCAGGGAACCGGGACAGCTTAATTCACCCCTCCACTTT	CASREPGQLNSPLHF
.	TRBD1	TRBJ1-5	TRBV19	TGTGCCAGTAGTGTGGGACAGGGCGGCCAGCCCCAGCATTTT	CASSVGQGGQPQHF
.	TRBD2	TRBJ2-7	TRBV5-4	TGTGCCAGCAGCTTGAGGCTAGCGGGAGTGAACGAGCAGTACTTC	CASSLRLAGVNEQYF
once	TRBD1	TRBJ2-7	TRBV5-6	TGTGCCAGCAGCCAAAAGACAGGGTCCTACGAGCAGTACTTC	CASSQKTGSYEQYF
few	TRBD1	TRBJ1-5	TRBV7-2	TGTGCCAGCAGCCCCGGGACAGCCGACAATCAGCCCCAGCATTTT	CASSPGTADNQPQHF
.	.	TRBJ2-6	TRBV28	TGTGCCAGCAAATGGGGGCGTGGGGCCAACGTCCTGACTTTC	CASKWGRGANVLTF
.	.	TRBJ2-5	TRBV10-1	TGCGCCAGCAGTGACTCGGGCGGGGAAGAGACCCAGTACTTC	CASSDSGGEETQYF
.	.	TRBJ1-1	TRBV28	TGTGCCAGCAGTTTAGAAGGGGCTGAAGCTTTCTTT	CASSLEGAEAFF
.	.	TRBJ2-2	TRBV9	TGTGCCAGCAGCGTGCAGGCGAACACCGGGGAGCTGTTTTTT	CASSVQANTGELFF
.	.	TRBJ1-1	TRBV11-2	TGTGCCAGCAGCCTATACCATTCCCGGGAGGCTTCGAACACTGAAGCTTTCTTT	CASSLYHSREASNTEAFF
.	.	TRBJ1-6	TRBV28	TGTGCCAGCAGTTTATCGGGTCTGGCGGATTCACCCCTCCACTTT	CASSLSGLADSPLHF
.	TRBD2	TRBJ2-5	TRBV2	TGTGCCAGCAGTGAAGGAAGACTAGCGCTACGAGAGACCCAGTACTTC	CASSEGRLALRETQYF
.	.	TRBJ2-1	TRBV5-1	TGCGCCAGCAGCTCCAGGACTTACAATGAGCAGTTCTTC	CASSSRTYNEQFF
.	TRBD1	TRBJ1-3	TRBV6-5	TGTGCCAGCAGGGGACAGGCCGACTCTGGAAACACCATATATTTT	CASRGQADSGNTIYF
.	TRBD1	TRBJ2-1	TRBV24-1	TGTGCCACCAGTGAGGACAGGGGGGCCTACAATGAGCAGTTCTTC	CATSEDRGAYNEQFF
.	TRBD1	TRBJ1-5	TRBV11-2	TGTGCCTTAATCGCCGGGACAGAAGGCCATCAGCCCCAGCATTTT	CALIAGTEGHQPQHF
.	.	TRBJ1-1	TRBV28	TGTGCCAGCAGTTTGATCGGGGCAGGGAGGACTGAAGCTTTCTTT	CASSLIGAGRTEAFF
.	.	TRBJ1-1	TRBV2	TGTGCCAGCTTACAAGCCAGGGCCATGAACACTGAAGCTTTCTTT	CASLQARAMNTEAFF
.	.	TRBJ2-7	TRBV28	TGTGCCAGCAGTTCCTCAGGTAATTCGAACTACGAGCAGTACTTC	CASSSSGNSNYEQYF
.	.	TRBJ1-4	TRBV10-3	TGTGCCATCAGTGAGAGGGGGGAGGGTGAAAAACTGTTTTTT	CAISERGEGEKLFF
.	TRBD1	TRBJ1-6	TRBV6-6	TGTGCCAGCAGCCCTGAAGGGACAGATAATTCACCCCTCCACTTT	CASSPEGTDNSPLHF
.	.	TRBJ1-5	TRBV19	TGTGCCAGTGGTCTCCAGGGCCTATACGATCAGCCCCAGCATTTT	CASGLQGLYDQPQHF
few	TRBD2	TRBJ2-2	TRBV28	TGTGCCAGCAGTTCAGCGGGAGCGAACACCGGGGAGCTGTTTTTT	CASSSAGANTGELFF
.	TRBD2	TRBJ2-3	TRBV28	TGTGCCAGCAGTGCCTCTAGCGGGGTCAGGCATACGCAGTATTTT	CASSASSGVRHTQYF
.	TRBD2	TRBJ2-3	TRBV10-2	TGCGCCAGCAGGACTAGCGGCGGCACAGATACGCAGTATTTT	CASRTSGGTDTQYF
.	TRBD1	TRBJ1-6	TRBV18	TGTGCCAGCTCACCCAACCCAGGGGGGAATTCACCCCTCCACTTT	CASSPNPGGNSPLHF
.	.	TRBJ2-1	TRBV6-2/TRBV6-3	TGTGCCAGCAGTTACTCGTACGGGGTGGCCTCCTACAATGAGCAGTTCTTC	CASSYSYGVASYNEQFF
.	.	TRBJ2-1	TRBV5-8	TGTGCCAGCAGCTTTGATAGGGGCTCCTACAATGAGCAGTTCTTC	CASSFDRGSYNEQFF
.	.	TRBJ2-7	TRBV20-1	TGCAGTGCTGGGGACTTTTACGAGCAGTACTTC	CSAGDFYEQYF
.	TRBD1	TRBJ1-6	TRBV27	TGTGCCAGCAGTGTCGGACAGGGGTCACCCCTCCACTTT	CASSVGQGSPLHF
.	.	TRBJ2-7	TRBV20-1	TGCAGTGCTTCTAGAGGCGAGCAGTACTTC	CSASRGEQYF
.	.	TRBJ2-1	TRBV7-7	TGTGCTAGCAGCTTAGACAGGTACAATGAGCAGTTCTTC	CASSLDRYNEQFF
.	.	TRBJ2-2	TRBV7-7	TGTGCTAGCAGCTCCCGGACAGAGAACACCGGGGAGCTGTTTTTT	CASSSRTENTGELFF
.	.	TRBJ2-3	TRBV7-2	TGTGCCAGCAGCTTTCATGGAGGTGCCCGCACAGATACGCAGTATTTT	CASSFHGGARTDTQYF
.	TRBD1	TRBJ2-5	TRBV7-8	TGTGCCAGCAGCTTGGGGACAGGGTCAGAGACCCAGTACTTC	CASSLGTGSETQYF
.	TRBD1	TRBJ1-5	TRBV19	TGTGCCAGTAGTTTTGGACAGGGGAATCAGCCCCAGCATTTT	CASSFGQGNQPQHF
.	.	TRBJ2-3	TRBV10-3	TGTGCCATCAGTGAGTTACAAGCGGCCGTGGGGCAGTATTTT	CAISELQAAVGQYF
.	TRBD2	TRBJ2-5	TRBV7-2	TGTGCCAGCAGCCTTCTAGCGGGGTTCCAAGAGACCCAGTACTTC	CASSLLAGFQETQYF
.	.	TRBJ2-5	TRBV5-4	TGTGCCAGCAGCCTCCAAGAGACCCAGTACTTC	CASSLQETQYF
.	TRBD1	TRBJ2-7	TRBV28	TGTGCCAGCAGTGAGTGGGACAGTAACTCCTACGAGCAGTACTTC	CASSEWDSNSYEQYF
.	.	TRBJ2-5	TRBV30	TGTGCCTGGGGGGGGGCCTCTGGGGAGACCCAGTACTTC	CAWGGASGETQYF
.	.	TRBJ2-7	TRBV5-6	TGTGCCAGCAGCTTTCGGGGGTCGTACTTC	CASSFRGSYF
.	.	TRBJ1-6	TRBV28	TGTGCCAGCAGTACATCAGATCTGGGGAGACCCAATTCACCCCTCCACTTT	CASSTSDLGRPNSPLHF
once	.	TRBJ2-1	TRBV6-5	TGTGCCACCCGACAGAGCTCCTACAATGAGCAGTTCTTC	CATRQSSYNEQFF
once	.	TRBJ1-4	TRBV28	TGTGCCAGCAGTTTGGACAGCTTAAATGAAAAACTGTTTTTT	CASSLDSLNEKLFF
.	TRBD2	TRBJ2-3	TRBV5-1	TGCGCCAGCAGCCCAGGACTAGACACAGATACGCAGTATTTT	CASSPGLDTDTQYF